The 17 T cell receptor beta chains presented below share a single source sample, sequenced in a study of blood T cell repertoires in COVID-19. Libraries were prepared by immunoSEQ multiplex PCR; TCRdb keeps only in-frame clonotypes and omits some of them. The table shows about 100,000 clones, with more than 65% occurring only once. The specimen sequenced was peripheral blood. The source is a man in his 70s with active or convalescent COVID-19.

Here the CDR3 reads CASLSGGGKGYTF. The DNA of the CDR3 is TGTGCCAGCCTCTCGGGAGGGGGCAAGGGCTACACCTTC. The gene calls are TRBV28 and TRBJ1-2; TRBD1 aligns across 7 bases. CDR1 MDHEN and CDR2 SYDVKM come from the germline V gene. The CDR3 consists of 13 residues. V shed 8 bases and J 8 bases; nucleotides not matched to a gene: 11.

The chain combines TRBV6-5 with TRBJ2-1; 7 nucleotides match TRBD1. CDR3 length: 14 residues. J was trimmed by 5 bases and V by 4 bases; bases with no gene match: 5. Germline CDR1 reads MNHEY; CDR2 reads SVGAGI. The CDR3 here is CASSFPDRDNEQFF. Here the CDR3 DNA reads TGTGCCAGCAGTTTTCCTGACAGGGACAATGAGCAGTTCTTC.

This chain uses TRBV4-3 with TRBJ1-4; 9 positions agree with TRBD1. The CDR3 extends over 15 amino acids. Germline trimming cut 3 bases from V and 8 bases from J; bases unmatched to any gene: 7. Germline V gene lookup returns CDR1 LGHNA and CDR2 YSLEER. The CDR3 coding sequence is TGCGCCAGCAGCCAGAGGGGACAGGGTATCGAAAAACTGTTTTTT. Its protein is CASSQRGQGIEKLFF.

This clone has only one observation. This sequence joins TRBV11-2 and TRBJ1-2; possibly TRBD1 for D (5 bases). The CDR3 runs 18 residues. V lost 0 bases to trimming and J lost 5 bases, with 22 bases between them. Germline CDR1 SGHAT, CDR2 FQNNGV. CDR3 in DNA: TGTGCCAGCAGCTTAGATGGGAGAACCGTGCTCGGGGGATATGGCTACACCTTC. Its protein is CASSLDGRTVLGGYGYTF.

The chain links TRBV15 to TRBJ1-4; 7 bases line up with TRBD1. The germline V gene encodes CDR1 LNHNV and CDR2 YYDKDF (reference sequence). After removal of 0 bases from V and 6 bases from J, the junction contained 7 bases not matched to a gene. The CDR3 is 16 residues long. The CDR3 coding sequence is TGTGCCACCAGCAGAGATGGCGAGGGGGCGGATGAAAAACTGTTTTTT. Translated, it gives CATSRDGEGADEKLFF.

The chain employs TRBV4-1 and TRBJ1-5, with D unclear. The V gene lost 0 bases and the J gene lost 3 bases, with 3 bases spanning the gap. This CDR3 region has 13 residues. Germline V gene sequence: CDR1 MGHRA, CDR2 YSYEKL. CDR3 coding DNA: TGCGCCAGCAGCCAAGACTACAATCAGCCCCAGCATTTT. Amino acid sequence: CASSQDYNQPQHF.

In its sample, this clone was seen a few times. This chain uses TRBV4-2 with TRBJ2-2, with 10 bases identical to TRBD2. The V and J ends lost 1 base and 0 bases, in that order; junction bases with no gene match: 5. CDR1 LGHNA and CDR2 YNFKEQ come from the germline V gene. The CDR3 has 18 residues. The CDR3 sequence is CASSQGAGLAANTGELFF. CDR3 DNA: TGTGCCAGCAGCCAAGGGGCAGGACTAGCGGCGAACACCGGGGAGCTGTTTTTT.

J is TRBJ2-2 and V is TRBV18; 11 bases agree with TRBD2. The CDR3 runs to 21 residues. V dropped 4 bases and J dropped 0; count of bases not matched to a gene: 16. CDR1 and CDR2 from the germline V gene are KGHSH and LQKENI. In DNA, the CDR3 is TGTGCCAGCTCACGACGCGGCGGGGGGACTAGCGGAGTCGCGAACACCGGGGAGCTGTTTTTT. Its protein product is CASSRRGGGTSGVANTGELFF.

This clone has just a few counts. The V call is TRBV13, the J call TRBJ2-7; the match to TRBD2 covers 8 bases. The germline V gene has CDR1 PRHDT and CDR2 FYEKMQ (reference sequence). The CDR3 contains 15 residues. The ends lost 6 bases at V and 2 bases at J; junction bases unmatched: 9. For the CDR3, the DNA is TGTGCCAGCAGTGACGGGACTAGAGACACCTACGAGCAGTACTTC. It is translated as CASSDGTRDTYEQYF.

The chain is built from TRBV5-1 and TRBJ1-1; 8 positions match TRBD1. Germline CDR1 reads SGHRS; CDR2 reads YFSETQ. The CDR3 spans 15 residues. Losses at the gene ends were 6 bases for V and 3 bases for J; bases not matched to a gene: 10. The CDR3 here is CASNTGGPPYTEAFF. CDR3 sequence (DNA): TGCGCCAGCAACACAGGGGGTCCGCCGTACACTGAAGCTTTCTTT. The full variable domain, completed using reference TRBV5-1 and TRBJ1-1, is KAGVTQTPRYLIKTRGQQVTLSCSPISGHRSVSWYQQTPGQGLQFLFEYFSETQRNKGNFPGRFSGRQFSNSRSEMNVSTLELGDSALYLCASNTGGPPYTEAFFGQGTRLTVV.

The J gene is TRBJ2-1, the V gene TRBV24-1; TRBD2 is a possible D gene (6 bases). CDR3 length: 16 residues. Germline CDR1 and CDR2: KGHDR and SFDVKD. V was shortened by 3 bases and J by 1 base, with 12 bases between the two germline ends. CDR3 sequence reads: CATSDELAHSYNEQFF. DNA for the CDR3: TGTGCCACCAGTGATGAGCTAGCGCATTCCTACAATGAGCAGTTCTTC.

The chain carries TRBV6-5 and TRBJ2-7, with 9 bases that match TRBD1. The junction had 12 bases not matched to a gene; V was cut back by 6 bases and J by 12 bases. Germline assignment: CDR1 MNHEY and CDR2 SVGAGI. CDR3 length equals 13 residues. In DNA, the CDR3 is TGTGCCAGCAGCCGACCGGGACAGGGTAAATTGTACTTC. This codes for CASSRPGQGKLYF.

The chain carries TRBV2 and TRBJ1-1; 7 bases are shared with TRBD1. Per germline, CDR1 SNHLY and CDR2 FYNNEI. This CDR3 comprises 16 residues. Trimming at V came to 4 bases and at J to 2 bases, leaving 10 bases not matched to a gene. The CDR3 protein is CASSGVGQATNTEAFF. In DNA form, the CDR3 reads TGTGCCAGCAGTGGAGTCGGACAGGCTACCAACACTGAAGCTTTCTTT.

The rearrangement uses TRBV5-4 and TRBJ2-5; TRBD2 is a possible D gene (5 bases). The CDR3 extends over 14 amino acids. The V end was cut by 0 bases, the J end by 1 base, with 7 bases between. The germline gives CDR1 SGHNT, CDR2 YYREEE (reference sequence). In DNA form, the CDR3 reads TGTGCCAGCAGCTTGGATGAGGGCCAAGAGACCCAGTACTTC. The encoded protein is CASSLDEGQETQYF.

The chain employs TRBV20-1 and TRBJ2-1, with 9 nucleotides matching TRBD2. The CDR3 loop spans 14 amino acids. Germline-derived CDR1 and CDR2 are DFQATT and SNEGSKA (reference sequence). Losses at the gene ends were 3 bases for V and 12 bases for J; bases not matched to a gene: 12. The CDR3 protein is CSASFGGGAAGQFF. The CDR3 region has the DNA TGCAGTGCTAGTTTTGGCGGGGGGGCCGCCGGGCAGTTCTTC.

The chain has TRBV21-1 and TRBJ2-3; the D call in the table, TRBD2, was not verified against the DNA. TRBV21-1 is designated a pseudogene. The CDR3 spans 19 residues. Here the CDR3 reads CASSTDLDRGRSGTDTQYF. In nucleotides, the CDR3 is TGTGCCAGCAGCACTGATCTGGATCGGGGAAGGAGTGGCACAGATACGCAGTATTTT.

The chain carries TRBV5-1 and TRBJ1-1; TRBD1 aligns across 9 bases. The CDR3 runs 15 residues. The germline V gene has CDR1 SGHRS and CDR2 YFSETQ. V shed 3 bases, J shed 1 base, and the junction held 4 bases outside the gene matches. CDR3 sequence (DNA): TGCGCCAGCAGCTGGGGGGACAGGGAGAACACTGAAGCTTTCTTT. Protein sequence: CASSWGDRENTEAFF.